The 18 T cell receptor beta chains listed next were all sequenced from one sample in a study of blood T cell repertoires in COVID-19. Using immunoSEQ multiplex PCR, the repertoire was profiled, and TCRdb retains in-frame clones only, with some absent. The top ten clones hold approximately 5% of a sample with about 220,000 clones, 82% of them seen once. Material: peripheral blood. These receptor sequences come from a woman in her 70s with COVID-19, enrolled during active disease.

The V gene is TRBV30, the J gene TRBJ2-7; the D gene is possibly TRBD2 (6 bases). Germline V gene lookup returns CDR1 GTSNPN and CDR2 SVGIG (reference sequence). V shed 8 bases and J shed 2 bases, with 10 bases lying between them. The CDR3 length is 11 residues. CDR3 coding DNA: TGTGCCGTCCTAGCGACCTACGAGCAGTACTTC. Translating it yields CAVLATYEQYF.

The chain is built from TRBV19 and TRBJ2-1, with 10 bases that match TRBD2. In germline, CDR1 is LNHDA, CDR2 SQIVND (reference sequence). The CDR3 is 15 residues long. The J segment lost 7 bases and the V segment lost 4 bases, leaving 7 bases of the junction unmatched. CDR3 coding DNA: TGTGCCAGTAGTACCGGGAGCGGGAGGGGAAATGAGCAGTTCTTC. Translated, it gives CASSTGSGRGNEQFF.

The rearrangement links TRBV18 to TRBJ1-5; 7 bases map to TRBD1. The CDR3 extends over 16 amino acids. The germline CDR1 and CDR2 sequences are KGHSH and LQKENI. The V segment lost 3 bases and the J segment 0 bases; nucleotides outside the gene matches: 5. The CDR3 loop reads CASSPGQASSNQPQHF. The CDR3 coding sequence is TGTGCCAGCTCACCTGGACAGGCTTCTAGCAATCAGCCCCAGCATTTT.

The chain recombines TRBV6-6 with TRBJ1-1; 10 bases line up with TRBD1. The J segment lost 5 bases and the V segment lost 2 bases, leaving 5 bases of the junction unmatched. CDR1 and CDR2 from the germline V gene are MNHNY and SVGAGI (reference sequence). The CDR3 is made up of 15 amino acids. The CDR3, as DNA: TGTGCCAGCAGTTACGGACAGGGGGAGGTAACTGAAGCTTTCTTT. Protein: CASSYGQGEVTEAFF.

CDR3 protein: CASSQDLAGNIQYF. CDR3 in DNA: TGCGCCAGCAGCCAAGATCTTGCGGGTAACATTCAGTACTTC. This chain joins TRBV4-3 and TRBJ2-4; possible D gene TRBD2, 5 bases. The CDR3 spans 14 residues. Germline lookup yields CDR1 LGHNA and CDR2 YSLEER. Trimming stripped 0 bases from V and 7 bases from J, with 10 bases between.

This chain connects TRBV10-3 to TRBJ2-1; 10 nucleotides match TRBD1. The germline gives CDR1 ENHRY, CDR2 SYGVKD. The CDR3 has 16 amino acids. V lost 4 bases, J lost 2 bases, and 5 bases stayed unmatched. CDR3 DNA sequence: TGTGCCATCAGTGGTAGGGACAGGGGCGCCTACAATGAGCAGTTCTTC. This codes for CAISGRDRGAYNEQFF.

The chain couples TRBV6-5 to TRBJ1-1; D is unresolved. Trimming removed 0 bases from V and 8 bases from J, with 13 bases in between. The CDR3 is 14 residues long. The V gene's germline CDR1 is MNHEY and CDR2 SVGAGI. In DNA, the CDR3 is TGTGCCAGCAGTTACTCGAGGGAAAGAATAGAAGCTTTCTTT. Protein product: CASSYSRERIEAFF.

The genes are TRBV27 and TRBJ1-2; D not certain. V lost 8 bases and J lost 1, with 8 bases in between. Germline V gene sequence: CDR1 MNHEY, CDR2 SMNVEV (reference sequence). This CDR3 has 12 residues. CDR3 loop: CASRGINYGYTF. In DNA form, the CDR3 reads TGTGCCAGCCGAGGTATTAACTATGGCTACACCTTC.

This clone was detected only once. The V gene is TRBV7-9, the J gene TRBJ1-3; D remains ambiguous. CDR3 size: 15 residues. The V end was cut by 5 bases, the J end by 0 bases, with 11 bases between. Germline CDR1 and CDR2: SEHNR and FQNEAQ (reference sequence). The CDR3 region has the DNA TGTGCCAGCAGCCCCGCCCAGTACTCTGGAAACACCATATATTTT. Amino acid sequence: CASSPAQYSGNTIYF.

The V gene is TRBV5-4, the J gene TRBJ2-1; 15 nucleotides agree with TRBD2. Trimming cost V 2 bases and J 1 base; bases outside gene matches: 7. The germline gives CDR1 SGHNT, CDR2 YYREEE (reference sequence). The length of the CDR3 is 19 residues. The CDR3 DNA is TGTGCCAGCAGCTTTTCTGGACTAGCGGGAGGGCGGTCCTACAATGAGCAGTTCTTC. Translating gives CASSFSGLAGGRSYNEQFF.

The chain is built from TRBV7-8 and TRBJ2-5; D gene uncertain. V gave up 2 bases and J gave up 0 bases, with 7 bases separating them. This CDR3 is 14 amino acids long. The V gene's germline CDR1 is SGHVS and CDR2 FQNEAQ. The CDR3 reads CASSLTSHQETQYF. CDR3 coding DNA: TGTGCCAGCAGCTTAACGAGCCACCAAGAGACCCAGTACTTC.

This clone was detected only once. The genes are TRBV7-9 and TRBJ2-7; 8 bases align to TRBD1. The CDR3 contains 13 residues. The V gene end was trimmed by 3 bases and the J gene end by 6 bases; junction bases not matched to a gene: 4. Germline V gives CDR1 SEHNR, CDR2 FQNEAQ (reference sequence). The CDR3 region is CASSLEGQAEQYF. The CDR3 DNA follows: TGTGCCAGCAGCTTGGAGGGACAGGCCGAGCAGTACTTC. The complete variable domain, with remaining parts taken from reference TRBV7-9 and TRBJ2-7, reads DTGVSQNPRHKITKRGQNVTFRCDPISEHNRLYWYRQTLGQGPEFLTYFQNEAQLEKSRLLSDRFSAERPKGSFSTLEIQRTEQGDSAMYLCASSLEGQAEQYFGPGTRLTVT.

The chain couples TRBV14 to TRBJ1-1, with TRBD1 matching 8 bases. The CDR3 is made up of 13 amino acids. The germline CDR1 and CDR2 sequences are SGHDN and FVKESK. V shed 5 bases, J shed 8 bases, and the junction held 7 bases outside the gene matches. The CDR3 nucleotides read TGTGCCAGCAGCGCCTTTACAGGGGGGGAAGCTTTCTTT. Protein product: CASSAFTGGEAFF.

The V and J genes are TRBV19 and TRBJ2-7; TRBD2 matches at 8 bases. CDR1 is LNHDA, CDR2 SQIVND, per germline (reference sequence). V lost 3 bases and J lost 5; bases outside the gene matches: 3. The CDR3 loop spans 13 amino acids. The CDR3 DNA reads TGTGCCAGTAGTATCAGGCGGGAGGACGAGCAGTACTTC. Amino acid sequence: CASSIRREDEQYF.

The chain combines TRBV29-1 with TRBJ1-2, with D possibly matching TRBD1 (5 bases). CDR1 and CDR2 from the germline V gene are SQVTM and ANQGSEA. The CDR3 loop spans 12 amino acids. Deletions cut 4 bases from V and 6 bases from J, with 12 bases between. The CDR3 loop reads CSVAGLKDGYTF. In nucleotides, the CDR3 is TGCAGCGTTGCAGGGCTCAAGGATGGCTACACCTTC.

This clone was seen only once. J is TRBJ1-1 and V is TRBV7-9, with a tentative D call TRBD1 (6 bases). CDR3 size: 13 residues. V was clipped by 3 bases and J by 7 bases, with 12 bases between them. Germline values: CDR1 SEHNR, CDR2 FQNEAQ (reference sequence). The CDR3 sequence is CASSFSSDSEAFF. In nucleotides, the CDR3 is TGTGCCAGCAGCTTTTCCTCGGACAGTGAAGCTTTCTTT. The variable domain in full, with the rest retrieved from reference TRBV7-9 and TRBJ1-1, is DTGVSQNPRHKITKRGQNVTFRCDPISEHNRLYWYRQTLGQGPEFLTYFQNEAQLEKSRLLSDRFSAERPKGSFSTLEIQRTEQGDSAMYLCASSFSSDSEAFFGQGTRLTVV.

V is TRBV6-2 or TRBV6-3 and J is TRBJ1-1, with D possibly being TRBD1 (5 bases). The CDR3 spans 15 residues. The V gene's germline CDR1 is MNHEY and CDR2 SVGEGT. The V and J ends lost 0 bases and 1 base respectively, with 9 bases between them. The CDR3 is CASSYSLQGNTEAFF. The CDR3 coding sequence is TGTGCCAGCAGTTACTCTTTGCAGGGGAACACTGAAGCTTTCTTT.

The chain joins TRBV7-2 to TRBJ1-1; the match to TRBD1 covers 7 bases. This CDR3 is built from 14 residues. The V gene's germline CDR1 is SGHTA and CDR2 FQGNSA. V shed 2 bases, J shed 5 bases, and the junction held 5 bases outside the gene matches. CDR3 residues: CASSLSGGQTEAFF. CDR3 in DNA: TGTGCCAGCAGCTTATCAGGGGGGCAAACTGAAGCTTTCTTT.